The clone carrying this T cell receptor beta chain appeared many times. The antigen is unknown. CDR3 length: 14 amino acids. CDR1 is DFQATT, CDR2 SNEGSKA, per germline (reference sequence). Between the trimmed V and J ends, which lost 1 base and 5 bases, there was a span of 15 bases. The sample comes from a study of blood T cells in healthy people across ages. Sample-barcoded 5' priming and a J-beta primer mix drove a second PCR of roughly 6 to 12 cycles. Each of the cDNA molecules was tagged by a template-switch adaptor with 12 random nucleotides. All samples yielded 2.5 million or more CDR3-containing paired-end reads. MiXCR, run by TCRdb on the 5' RACE reads, gives a single entry per CDR3 protein. The data hold fewer than 800,000 distinct CDR3 sequences, with about 34% observed a single time. Broader study findings: Significant beta diversity loss was already apparent by age approximately 38, declining roughly linearly. Higher diversity, along with more naive CD4+ cells, distinguished long-lived donors from aged donors.

This receptor was obtained from a woman over 75 in good health. The chain employs TRBV20-1 and TRBJ2-7; D perhaps matches TRBD1 (6 bases). Sequenced material: blood. The CDR3 protein is CSARGQVSPHEQYF. CDR3 DNA sequence: TGCAGTGCTAGAGGACAGGTCTCTCCCCACGAGCAGTACTTC.